The TCR beta chain described here comes from a study of blood T cell repertoires in COVID-19. At the level of the study: Samples of COVID-19 (acute and convalescent) were obtained from the United States, Italy and Spain. PBMCs, B-cell-depleted T cells, or T cells provided the cDNA or gDNA that made up the material.

Only one count was recorded for this clone. Original handling: Nucleated cell counts were estimated from reference gene primer amplification. The assay was immunoSEQ multiplex PCR, and TCRdb's table has in-frame clones only and misses some. V and J calls and clone size are those listed in that table; D and trimming were worked out from the DNA. The table records roughly 45,000 clones, over 80% of them present only once. Deletions cut 4 bases from V and 3 bases from J, with 15 bases between. The CDR3 has 16 amino acids. CDR1 and CDR2 (germline): SGHAT, FQNNGV. The specimen was peripheral blood. This chain uses TRBV11-2 with TRBJ2-2; D may be TRBD1 (6 bases). The sequence derives from a man aged 50 to 59 with active COVID-19. CDR3 sequence (DNA): TGTGCCAGCAGCTCCCAGTGGGGGCCCCACACCGGGGAGCTGTTTTTT. Translation: CASSSQWGPHTGELFF.